This passage covers 14 T cell receptor beta chains from one sample sequenced in a study of tumor and adjacent non-tumor tissue in lung cancer. This sample's RNA came from whole unsorted tissue. TCRbeta libraries were built with three rounds of nested PCR, modified from ARM-PCR. Via MiXCR, TCRdb re-called the multiplex PCR reads, giving one row per CDR3 protein. The table shows tens of thousands of distinct CDR3 sequences, with over 75% occurring only once. The material sequenced was lung tumor tissue. The receptors originated from a woman aged 50 to 60 with non-small cell lung cancer.

The chain is built from TRBV5-5 and TRBJ2-7; 11 bases fit TRBD2. Germline CDR1 reads SGHKS; CDR2 reads YYEKEE (reference sequence). Losses at the gene ends were 6 bases for V and 8 bases for J; bases not matched to a gene: 10. This CDR3 is 14 amino acids long. The CDR3 nucleotides are TGTGCCAGCAACTCCAGGACTAGCGGGTTCAAGCAGTACTTC. Encoded protein: CASNSRTSGFKQYF. The complete variable domain, with remaining parts taken from reference TRBV5-5 and TRBJ2-7, reads DAGVTQSPTHLIKTRGQQVTLRCSPISGHKSVSWYQQVLGQGPQFIFQYYEKEERGRGNFPDRFSARQFPNYSSELNVNALLLGDSALYLCASNSRTSGFKQYFGPGTRLTVT.

A remark on this clonotype: At one of its ends the junction is not consistent with the germline gene, which may arise from a read error. CDR3: CASRRTGAASYEQYF. The CDR3, as DNA: TGCGCCAGCAGACGGACGGGGGCGGCCTCCTACGAGCAGTACTTC. The V call is TRBV11-1, the J call TRBJ2-7; D is tentatively TRBD1 or TRBD2 (6 bases each). Per the germline V gene, CDR1 is SGHAT and CDR2 is FQDESV (reference sequence). This CDR3 is 15 amino acids long.

This clonotype was observed a single time. A single base separates this from a much larger clone, so it may be a read error. CDR3 bases: TGTGCCAGCAGCTTCTCAACGGGACAAGCCGGCTCCTACGAGCAGTACTTC. This codes for CASSFSTGQAGSYEQYF. The V call is TRBV7-8, the J call TRBJ2-7; TRBD1 is a possible D gene (6 bases). The CDR3 has 17 residues. Trimming cost V 3 bases and J 0 bases, with 18 bases left between them. The germline gives CDR1 SGHVS, CDR2 FQNEAQ.

Turning to this clonotype: A junction end diverges from the germline sequence, so it may reflect a read error. The chain uses TRBV12-3 or TRBV12-4 and TRBJ2-4, with D perhaps TRBD2 (5 bases). The CDR3 totals 15 residues. CDR3 sequence (DNA): TGTGCAAGCACTTTAGGAGCGGTAGACGGTGCGCCAATTTACTTC. This codes for CASTLGAVDGAPIYF.

As regards this clonotype: A much larger clonotype is one base distant, so this may be a read error. The CDR3 ends on some other residue instead of the conserved phenylalanine or tryptophan, so this is likely a read error. The rearrangement links TRBV4-2 to TRBJ2-3, with D perhaps matching TRBD1 (6 bases). This CDR3 has 16 amino acids. V dropped 1 base and J dropped 5 bases, with 16 bases sitting between them. The germline V gene encodes CDR1 LGHNA and CDR2 YNFKEQ. The CDR3 bases are TGTGCCAGCAGCCAAGCGGGGCAGGGGAAAGGAGATACGCAGTATGTT. Amino acid sequence: CASSQAGQGKGDTQYV.

This chain uses TRBV20-1 with TRBJ2-7; 12 bases line up with TRBD2. Germline loops: CDR1 DFQATT, CDR2 SNEGSKA (reference sequence). This CDR3 is built from 15 residues. V shed 7 bases and J 6 bases; nucleotides not matched to a gene: 13. As DNA, the CDR3 is TGCAGTGTCTTTCTCTCTAGCGGGAGGGCCTGCGAGCAGTACTTC. Residues: CSVFLSSGRACEQYF.

The chain is built from TRBV30 and TRBJ2-7; D is perhaps TRBD2 (5 bases). The CDR3 spans 13 residues. Germline CDR1 is GTSNPN and CDR2 is SVGIG (reference sequence). Trimming shortened V by 4 bases and J by 3 bases, and 13 bases separated the two germline ends. The CDR3 loop is CAWKLVEGYEQYF. CDR3 DNA sequence: TGTGCCTGGAAACTAGTGGAAGGCTACGAGCAGTACTTC. Full variable domain (rest looked up from reference TRBV30 and TRBJ2-7): SQTIHQWPATLVQPVGSPLSLECTVEGTSNPNLYWYRQAAGRGLQLLFYSVGIGQISSEVPQNLSASRPQDRQFILSSKKLLLSDSGFYLCAWKLVEGYEQYFGPGTRLTVT.

In regard to this clonotype: A much larger clonotype is one base distant, so this may be a read error. The genes are TRBV5-1 and TRBJ2-7; TRBD2 is a possible D gene (5 bases). The germline gives CDR1 SGHRS, CDR2 YFSETQ. The V end was cut by 4 bases, the J end by 5 bases, with 22 bases between. This CDR3 has 16 amino acids. The CDR3 DNA reads as TGCGCCAGCAGCCGCTCGGAGGAGTCGAGCTGGGACGAGCAGTACTTC. This translates into CASSRSEESSWDEQYF.

Comment on this clonotype: One end of the junction fails to match germline, which may point to a read error. The V call is TRBV20-1, the J call TRBJ2-1; a weak D match, TRBD2 (6 bases). This CDR3 has 14 amino acids. Germline V CDR1 and CDR2: DFQATT, SNEGSKA (reference sequence). The CDR3 is CSARGTEGGYEQIF. In DNA, the CDR3 is TGCAGTGCTAGAGGTACGGAGGGCGGATATGAGCAGATCTTC.

A word on this clonotype: One end of the junction is discordant with germline, which a read error may explain. The J gene is TRBJ2-1, the V gene TRBV6-5; 7 bases match TRBD2. The germline V gene encodes CDR1 MNHEY and CDR2 SVGAGI. The CDR3 sequence is 15 residues long. In DNA form, the CDR3 reads TGTGCCAGCACCTCCTCGGGACTAATCTACGATGAGCAGTTCTTC. This sequence encodes CASTSSGLIYDEQFF.

Only a few counts were recorded for this clonotype. Being one base from a much bigger clone, this may be a read error. No conserved phenylalanine or tryptophan is present at the end of the CDR3, so a read error is the likely explanation. The chain employs TRBV11-2 and TRBJ2-7; 9 nucleotides line up with TRBD1. In germline, CDR1 is SGHAT, CDR2 FQNNGV. The CDR3 length is 14 residues. V lost 7 bases, J lost 3 bases, and 7 bases stayed unmatched. The CDR3 protein is CASTLGQGGYEQYL. The CDR3 nucleotides read TGTGCCAGCACCTTGGGACAGGGCGGCTACGAGCAGTACCTC.

To note about this clonotype: A read error may account for a junction end that differs from germline. The chain combines TRBV6-5 with TRBJ1-1, with D tentatively TRBD1 (5 bases). The CDR3 consists of 16 residues. CDR1 and CDR2 from the germline V gene are MNHEY and SVGAGI. CDR3 region: CASSYSRGSVNTETFF. The DNA for the CDR3 is TGTGCCAGCAGTTACTCGAGGGGCTCGGTGAACACTGAAACTTTCTTT.

Comments on this clonotype: A read error may account for a junction end that differs from germline. The genes are TRBV29-1 and TRBJ2-3; D is possibly TRBD2 (5 bases). CDR3 length: 13 residues. Germline V gene data show CDR1 as SQVTM and CDR2 as ANQGSEA. CDR3 protein: CSVALGIPYTQYF. The CDR3 DNA follows: TGTAGCGTTGCACTAGGGATCCCATATACGCAGTATTTT.

On this clonotype itself: At one end, the junction sequence differs from germline, possibly due to a read error. The chain uses TRBV6-6 and TRBJ1-3, with 8 nucleotides matching TRBD1. Germline V gene lookup returns CDR1 MNHNY and CDR2 SVGAGI (reference sequence). CDR3 length: 13 amino acids. CDR3 DNA: TGTGCCAGCACCGGACAGGGCGGAAACACCTTATGTTTT. Amino acids: CASTGQGGNTLCF.